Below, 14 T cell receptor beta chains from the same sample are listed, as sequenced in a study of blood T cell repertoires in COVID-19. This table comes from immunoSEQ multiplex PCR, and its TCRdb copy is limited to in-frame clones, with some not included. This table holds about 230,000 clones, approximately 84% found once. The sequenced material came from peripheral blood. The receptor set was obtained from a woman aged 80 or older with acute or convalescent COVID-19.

The CDR3 protein is CASSYSNGNSPLHF. The CDR3 nucleotides are TGTGCCAGCAGTTACTCGAACGGGAATTCACCCCTCCACTTT. This sequence joins TRBV6-6 and TRBJ1-6; D gene uncertain. Germline-derived CDR1 and CDR2 are MNHNY and SVGAGI (reference sequence). The CDR3 sequence is 14 residues long. The V gene lost 0 bases and the J gene lost 7 bases, with 7 bases spanning the gap.

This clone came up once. The CDR3 loop reads CASSQASNSGNTIYF. DNA for the CDR3: TGTGCCAGCAGCCAAGCATCCAACTCTGGAAACACCATATATTTT. The chain couples TRBV3-1 (or the pseudogene TRBV3-2) to TRBJ1-3, with D uncertain. The germline CDR1 and CDR2 sequences are LGHDT and YNNKEL (reference sequence). The ends were cut back, 1 base at V and 0 bases at J, with 7 bases in the middle. The CDR3 is 15 residues long.

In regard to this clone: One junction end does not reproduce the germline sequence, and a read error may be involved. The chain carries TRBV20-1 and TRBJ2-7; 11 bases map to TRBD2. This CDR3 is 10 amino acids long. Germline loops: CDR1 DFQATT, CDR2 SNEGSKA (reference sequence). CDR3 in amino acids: CSVSSGLAEF. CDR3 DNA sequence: TGCAGTGTTTCCTCGGGACTAGCGGAATTC.

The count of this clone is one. The CDR3 loop reads CASQGSRTEAFF. The CDR3 DNA follows: TGTGCCAGTCAGGGTTCTAGAACTGAAGCTTTCTTT. This chain uses TRBV28 with TRBJ1-1, with D possibly being TRBD1 (5 bases). Germline values: CDR1 MDHEN, CDR2 SYDVKM. The CDR3 totals 12 residues. Between the trimmed V and J ends, which lost 9 bases and 5 bases, there was a span of 13 bases.

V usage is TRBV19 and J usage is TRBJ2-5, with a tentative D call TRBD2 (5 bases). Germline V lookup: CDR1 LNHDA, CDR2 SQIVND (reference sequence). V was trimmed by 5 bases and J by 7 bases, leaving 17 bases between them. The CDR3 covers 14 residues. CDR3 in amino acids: CASSPRGLTGTQYF. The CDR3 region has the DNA TGTGCCAGTAGTCCTAGAGGACTGACTGGGACCCAGTACTTC.

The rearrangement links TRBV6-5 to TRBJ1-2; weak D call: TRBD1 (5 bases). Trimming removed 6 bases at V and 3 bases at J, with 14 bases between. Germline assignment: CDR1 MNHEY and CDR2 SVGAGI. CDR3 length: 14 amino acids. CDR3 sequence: CASREGLTDYGYTF. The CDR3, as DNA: TGTGCCAGCAGGGAGGGGCTGACTGACTATGGCTACACCTTC.

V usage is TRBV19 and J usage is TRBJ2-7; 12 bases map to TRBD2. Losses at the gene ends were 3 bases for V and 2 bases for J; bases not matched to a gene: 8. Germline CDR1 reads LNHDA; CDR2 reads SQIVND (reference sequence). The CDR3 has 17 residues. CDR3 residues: CASSIQTSGRIPYEQYF. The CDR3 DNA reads TGTGCCAGTAGTATTCAGACTAGCGGGAGAATCCCCTACGAGCAGTACTTC.

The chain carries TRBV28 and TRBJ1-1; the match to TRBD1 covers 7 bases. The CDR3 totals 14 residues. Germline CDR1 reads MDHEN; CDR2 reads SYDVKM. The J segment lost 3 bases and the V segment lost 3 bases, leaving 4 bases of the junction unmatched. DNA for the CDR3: TGTGCCAGCAGTTTGACAGGGTTGGACACTGAAGCTTTCTTT. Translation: CASSLTGLDTEAFF.

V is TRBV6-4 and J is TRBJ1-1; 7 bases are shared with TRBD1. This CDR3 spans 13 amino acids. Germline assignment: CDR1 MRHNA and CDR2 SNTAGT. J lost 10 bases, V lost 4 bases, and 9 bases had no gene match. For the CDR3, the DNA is TGTGCCAGCAGTGCAGAACAGGGGATGGGAGCTTTCTTT. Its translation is CASSAEQGMGAFF.

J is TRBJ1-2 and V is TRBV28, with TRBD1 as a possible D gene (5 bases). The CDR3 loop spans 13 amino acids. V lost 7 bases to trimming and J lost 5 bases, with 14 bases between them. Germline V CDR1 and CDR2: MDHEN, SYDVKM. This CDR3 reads CASTLTVDYGYTF. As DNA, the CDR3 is TGTGCCAGCACTTTGACAGTAGATTATGGCTACACCTTC.

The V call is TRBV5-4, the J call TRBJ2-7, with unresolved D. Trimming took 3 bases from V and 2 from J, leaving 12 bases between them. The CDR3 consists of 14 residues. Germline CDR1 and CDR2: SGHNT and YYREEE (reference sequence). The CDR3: CASSYEKATYEQYF. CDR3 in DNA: TGTGCCAGCAGCTATGAAAAAGCTACCTACGAGCAGTACTTC.

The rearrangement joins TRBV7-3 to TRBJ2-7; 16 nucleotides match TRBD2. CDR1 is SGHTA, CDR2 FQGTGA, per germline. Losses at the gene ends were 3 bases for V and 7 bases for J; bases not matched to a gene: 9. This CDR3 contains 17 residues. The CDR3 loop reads CASSFTPGLAGGPEQYF. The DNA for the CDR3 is TGTGCCAGCAGCTTCACGCCGGGACTAGCGGGAGGGCCGGAGCAGTACTTC.

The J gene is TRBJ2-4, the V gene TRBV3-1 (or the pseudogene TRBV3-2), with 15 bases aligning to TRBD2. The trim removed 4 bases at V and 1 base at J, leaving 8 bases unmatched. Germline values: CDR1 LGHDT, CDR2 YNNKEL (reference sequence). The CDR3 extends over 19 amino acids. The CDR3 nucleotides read TGTGCCAGCAGCCTAGGACTAGCGGGAGGGCGGGTGGCCAAAAACATTCAGTACTTC. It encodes CASSLGLAGGRVAKNIQYF.

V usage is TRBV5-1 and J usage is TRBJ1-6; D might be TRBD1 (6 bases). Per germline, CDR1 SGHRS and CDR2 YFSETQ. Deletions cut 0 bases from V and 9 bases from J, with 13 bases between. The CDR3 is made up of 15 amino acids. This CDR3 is CASSLEGQITSPLHF. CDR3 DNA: TGCGCCAGCAGCTTGGAAGGACAGATTACTTCACCCCTCCACTTT.